Listed below are T cell receptor beta chains from one sample, sequenced in a study of T cell repertoires in cytomegalovirus infection. Their antigens remain unidentified. TCRdb ran MiXCR on the reads and lists one entry per CDR3 protein. The data show about 890,000 distinct CDR3 sequences, around 30% seen once. The sample here was cultured CD8+ T cells from PBMCs, taken from culture after CMV antigen stimulation. The receptors were sampled from a human donor in good health (CMV status not recorded). Some clones in this sample may be carry-over from other donors' samples. The CDR3 runs from the conserved cysteine through the conserved F or W. The D gene is left open where the match is weak. Clone size is stated in some rows and not others, as once, few, many or a class when expanded.

TGTGCCAGCAGCTTAGCCACGGGACAGGGGGCGTACACCGGGGAGCTGTTTTTT,CASSLATGQGAYTGELFF,many,TRBV7-6,TRBJ2-2,TRBD1
TGCGCCAGCAGCCAAGGACATTCCACCGGGGAGCTGTTTTTT,CASSQGHSTGELFF,NA,TRBV4-3,TRBJ2-2,NA
TGTGCCAGTAGTGAACAGGGTAGGGGGGACACTGAAGCTTTCTTT,CASSEQGRGDTEAFF,NA,TRBV19,TRBJ1-1,NA
TGTGCCATCAGAGAGACAGGGTTGAACACTGAAGCTTTCTTT,CAIRETGLNTEAFF,once,TRBV10-3,TRBJ1-1,TRBD1
TGTGCCAGCAGCTTAGCAGGGGGCGCGAGGGAACTGTTTTTT,CASSLAGGARELFF,many,TRBV7-2,TRBJ1-4,TRBD1
TGTGCCAGTAGTAGCCCGACAGAAGAGACCCAGTACTTC,CASSSPTEETQYF,many,TRBV19,TRBJ2-5,NA
TGTGCCAGCAGCCAAAGTCGCTGGACAGGGGACGAGGGGGAGACCCAGTACTTC,CASSQSRWTGDEGETQYF,NA,TRBV4-2,TRBJ2-5,TRBD1
TGTGCCAGCAGCCAAGACAGGCTCTATAATTCACCCCTCCACTTT,CASSQDRLYNSPLHF,NA,TRBV28,TRBJ1-6,NA
TGTGCCAGCAGCTTTCGAGGGACGAGCGATGGCTACACCTTC,CASSFRGTSDGYTF,NA,TRBV5-5,TRBJ1-2,NA
TGTGCCAGCTACGACGCTCGGGGCACTCGTGAAAAACTGTTTTTT,CASYDARGTREKLFF,few,TRBV6-2/TRBV6-3,TRBJ1-4,NA
TGTGCCAGCAGTTACTCGATTCGAGAGACCCAGTACTTC,CASSYSIRETQYF,few,TRBV6-5,TRBJ2-5,NA
TGTGCCAGCAGCCCCGGACAGGGTATGGACTACAATGAGCAGTTCTTC,CASSPGQGMDYNEQFF,many,TRBV7-9,TRBJ2-1,TRBD1
TGTGCCAGCAGCTTGGACCGGTTTCTCTACAATGAGCAGTTCTTC,CASSLDRFLYNEQFF,few,TRBV5-6,TRBJ2-1,NA
TGTGCCAGCAGCCTACGGCGAGATACGCAGTATTTT,CASSLRRDTQYF,many,TRBV7-6,TRBJ2-3,NA
TGTGCCAGCAGCCGGGGGGGGAGCGCAGATACGCAGTATTTT,CASSRGGSADTQYF,many,TRBV7-2,TRBJ2-3,TRBD2
TGTGCCAGCAGTTACTCAGCTACAGGGAGCACCGGGGAGCTGTTTTTT,CASSYSATGSTGELFF,NA,TRBV6-2/TRBV6-3,TRBJ2-2,NA
TGTGCCACCGGACAGGGGGAATCAAAGACCCAGTACTTC,CATGQGESKTQYF,NA,TRBV5-3,TRBJ2-5,TRBD1
TGTGCCAGCTACTGTGAGGGGGGAACCGGGGGTGAAGCTTTCTTT,CASYCEGGTGGEAFF,few,TRBV6-4,TRBJ1-1,NA
TGCGCCAGCAGCCACCTTACCGTGGACAGGCATAATCAGCCCCAGCATTTT,CASSHLTVDRHNQPQHF,few,TRBV4-1,TRBJ1-5,TRBD1
TGTGCCAGGCAGGGGCAGGGCGACAACACCGGGGAGCTGTTTTTT,CARQGQGDNTGELFF,NA,TRBV2,TRBJ2-2,NA
TGTGCCAGCAGCTTACAGGTTAACTATGGCTACACCTTC,CASSLQVNYGYTF,many,TRBV7-9,TRBJ1-2,NA
TGTGCCAGCAGGGGACATGACAGGGGGCTTAGAGATACGCAGTATTTT,CASRGHDRGLRDTQYF,once,TRBV11-2,TRBJ2-3,TRBD1
TGTGCCAGCAGACCAATAAGGAATGAGCAGTTCTTC,CASRPIRNEQFF,few,TRBV7-9,TRBJ2-1,NA
TGTGCCAGCTTGGGCAAGGCCACTGAAGCTTTCTTT,CASLGKATEAFF,NA,TRBV6-6,TRBJ1-1,NA
TGTCCCAACAGACCGGGACAGCGAAAAGAGACCCAGTACTTC,CPNRPGQRKETQYF,NA,TRBV7-2,TRBJ2-5,TRBD1
TGTGCCAGCAGTAGGGGACCGCTCCCCTCCTATAATTCACCCCTCCACTTT,CASSRGPLPSYNSPLHF,few,TRBV6-5,TRBJ1-6,NA
TGTGCCAGCAGTTATGAGCGCGTTTACACCTTC,CASSYERVYTF,NA,TRBV6-2/TRBV6-3,TRBJ1-2,NA
TGTGCCGTTCCCCGGACTGCTTCCTATGGCTACACCTTC,CAVPRTASYGYTF,few,TRBV7-2,TRBJ1-2,NA
TGTGCCAGCAGTGAACGGAGGGACCGCGAGCAGTACTTC,CASSERRDREQYF,many,TRBV2,TRBJ2-7,NA
TGTGCCAGCAGTGGGGGGACTAGCGGGGAACACGAGCAGTTCTTC,CASSGGTSGEHEQFF,few,TRBV25-1,TRBJ2-1,TRBD2
TGTGCCAGCAGCTTAGATGGCAGGCAAGAGACCCAGTACTTC,CASSLDGRQETQYF,NA,TRBV7-9,TRBJ2-5,NA
TGTGCCAGCAGCCCTCGGACAGACGACGCAACTAATGAAAAACTGTTTTTT,CASSPRTDDATNEKLFF,many,TRBV7-2,TRBJ1-4,NA
TGTGCCAGCGGCCTGTCCGGGGAGGAGACCCAGTACTTC,CASGLSGEETQYF,NA,TRBV7-2,TRBJ2-5,NA
TGTGCCAGCACCTTATCCGGGGGAACGAACTATGGCTACACCTTC,CASTLSGGTNYGYTF,NA,TRBV6-5,TRBJ1-2,NA
TGTGCCAGCAGCCTCGGCCCTCTATACAATGAGCAGTTCTTC,CASSLGPLYNEQFF,few,TRBV7-9,TRBJ2-1,NA
TGCAGCGTTGATTTTCCATCTAACTATGGCTACACCTTC,CSVDFPSNYGYTF,NA,TRBV29-1,TRBJ1-2,NA
TGTGCCAGCAGTTGGAGGGAGACAGGGGTCGCCGGGGCCAACGTCCTGACTTTC,CASSWRETGVAGANVLTF,few,TRBV6-2/TRBV6-3,TRBJ2-6,TRBD1
TGTGCCAGCAGTTTATCCAGGGGCAATGAGCAGTTCTTC,CASSLSRGNEQFF,few,TRBV27,TRBJ2-1,NA
TGTGCCAGCAGCTGGTGGGCGCGCACAGATACGCAGTATTTT,CASSWWARTDTQYF,NA,TRBV5-5,TRBJ2-3,NA
TGTGCCAGCAGCTTCCGGGACACCAATCAGCCCCAGCATTTT,CASSFRDTNQPQHF,many,TRBV7-2,TRBJ1-5,NA
TGCGCCAGCAGCCAAGTACCGGGACAGCCGAACACCGGGGAGCTGTTTTTT,CASSQVPGQPNTGELFF,NA,TRBV4-1,TRBJ2-2,TRBD1
TGTGCCAGCAGTGCGTGGGACAGGGCTGAAGCTTTCTTT,CASSAWDRAEAFF,few,TRBV25-1,TRBJ1-1,TRBD1
TGCAGTGCTAGAGTCAGTGAACAAACAATCGGCAAACCCTATGGCTACACCTTC,CSARVSEQTIGKPYGYTF,NA,TRBV20-1,TRBJ1-2,NA
TGTGCCAGCAGTGATAGGCGCTGGGGGCCAGATACGCAGTATTTT,CASSDRRWGPDTQYF,few,TRBV2,TRBJ2-3,NA
TGCGCCAGCAGCCAAGATTGGAGGGGGGTGCAGCCCCAGCATTTT,CASSQDWRGVQPQHF,NA,TRBV4-1,TRBJ1-5,NA
TGTGCCAGCAGCCCCACGGGGGCGGTGTGGAACATTCAGTACTTC,CASSPTGAVWNIQYF,NA,TRBV13,TRBJ2-4,NA
TGTGCCAGCAGTTTTGGGACAGGGAATTCACCCCTCCACTTT,CASSFGTGNSPLHF,many,TRBV27,TRBJ1-6,TRBD1
TGTGCCAGCAGCTTGGGCCGGACGGCTTACTATGGCTACACCTTC,CASSLGRTAYYGYTF,few,TRBV5-8,TRBJ1-2,NA
TGTGCCACCAGCATCCAAGGGGGTTTACCTGGCACAGATACGCAGTATTTT,CATSIQGGLPGTDTQYF,NA,TRBV15,TRBJ2-3,NA
TGCGCCAGCAGCCAAGAGTGGCGTGCAACTAATGAAAAACTGTTTTTT,CASSQEWRATNEKLFF,medium-sized,TRBV4-1,TRBJ1-4,NA
TGTGCCATCAGTGAGAGGAAACTAGCGGGGGGGAACTCCTACAATGAGCAGTTCTTC,CAISERKLAGGNSYNEQFF,NA,TRBV10-3,TRBJ2-1,TRBD2
TGTGCCAGCAGTTTCTATGGCCAGGGGAACACTGAAGCTTTCTTT,CASSFYGQGNTEAFF,once,TRBV6-8,TRBJ1-1,NA
TGTGCCAGCAGTTTGCGGGCTATGGGCAATCAGCCCCAGCATTTT,CASSLRAMGNQPQHF,few,TRBV12-3/TRBV12-4,TRBJ1-5,NA
TGTGCCAGCAGTTACTGGCCTGGGGGGGGCGCGTACTTC,CASSYWPGGGAYF,few,TRBV6-6,TRBJ2-7,NA
TGCGCCAGCAGCCAAGAAGAGAATGGGCACTACGAGCAGTACTTC,CASSQEENGHYEQYF,NA,TRBV4-1,TRBJ2-7,NA
TGTGCCAGCGGCCGGACAGGGGGCTTGAATGGCTACACCTTC,CASGRTGGLNGYTF,NA,TRBV6-2/TRBV6-3,TRBJ1-2,TRBD1